The clone carrying this T cell receptor (beta chain) was observed a handful of times. V lost 4 bases and J 4 bases, leaving 14 bases between the germline ends. Germline V CDR1 and CDR2: MGHRA, YSYEKL. The CDR3 consists of 15 residues. Amplified TCR beta CDR3 regions derived from RNA transcripts. First-round RT-PCR targeting the TCR CDR3 was performed with the HTBI primer set. TCRdb fed the multiplex PCR reads into MiXCR, producing one record per CDR3 protein. The sample lists a few hundred thousand distinct CDR3 sequences; approximately 14% were seen once. This sample is part of a study of T cells in Graves' hyperthyroidism and ophthalmopathy.

The sequence was obtained from a woman under 30 with Graves' hyperthyroidism. Sequencing was done on a sample of blood. The V gene is TRBV4-1, the J gene TRBJ2-1; D not resolved. DNA for the CDR3: TGCGCCAGCAGCCCCGGGCTGCATGATTACAATGAGCAGTTCTTC. Translated: CASSPGLHDYNEQFF.